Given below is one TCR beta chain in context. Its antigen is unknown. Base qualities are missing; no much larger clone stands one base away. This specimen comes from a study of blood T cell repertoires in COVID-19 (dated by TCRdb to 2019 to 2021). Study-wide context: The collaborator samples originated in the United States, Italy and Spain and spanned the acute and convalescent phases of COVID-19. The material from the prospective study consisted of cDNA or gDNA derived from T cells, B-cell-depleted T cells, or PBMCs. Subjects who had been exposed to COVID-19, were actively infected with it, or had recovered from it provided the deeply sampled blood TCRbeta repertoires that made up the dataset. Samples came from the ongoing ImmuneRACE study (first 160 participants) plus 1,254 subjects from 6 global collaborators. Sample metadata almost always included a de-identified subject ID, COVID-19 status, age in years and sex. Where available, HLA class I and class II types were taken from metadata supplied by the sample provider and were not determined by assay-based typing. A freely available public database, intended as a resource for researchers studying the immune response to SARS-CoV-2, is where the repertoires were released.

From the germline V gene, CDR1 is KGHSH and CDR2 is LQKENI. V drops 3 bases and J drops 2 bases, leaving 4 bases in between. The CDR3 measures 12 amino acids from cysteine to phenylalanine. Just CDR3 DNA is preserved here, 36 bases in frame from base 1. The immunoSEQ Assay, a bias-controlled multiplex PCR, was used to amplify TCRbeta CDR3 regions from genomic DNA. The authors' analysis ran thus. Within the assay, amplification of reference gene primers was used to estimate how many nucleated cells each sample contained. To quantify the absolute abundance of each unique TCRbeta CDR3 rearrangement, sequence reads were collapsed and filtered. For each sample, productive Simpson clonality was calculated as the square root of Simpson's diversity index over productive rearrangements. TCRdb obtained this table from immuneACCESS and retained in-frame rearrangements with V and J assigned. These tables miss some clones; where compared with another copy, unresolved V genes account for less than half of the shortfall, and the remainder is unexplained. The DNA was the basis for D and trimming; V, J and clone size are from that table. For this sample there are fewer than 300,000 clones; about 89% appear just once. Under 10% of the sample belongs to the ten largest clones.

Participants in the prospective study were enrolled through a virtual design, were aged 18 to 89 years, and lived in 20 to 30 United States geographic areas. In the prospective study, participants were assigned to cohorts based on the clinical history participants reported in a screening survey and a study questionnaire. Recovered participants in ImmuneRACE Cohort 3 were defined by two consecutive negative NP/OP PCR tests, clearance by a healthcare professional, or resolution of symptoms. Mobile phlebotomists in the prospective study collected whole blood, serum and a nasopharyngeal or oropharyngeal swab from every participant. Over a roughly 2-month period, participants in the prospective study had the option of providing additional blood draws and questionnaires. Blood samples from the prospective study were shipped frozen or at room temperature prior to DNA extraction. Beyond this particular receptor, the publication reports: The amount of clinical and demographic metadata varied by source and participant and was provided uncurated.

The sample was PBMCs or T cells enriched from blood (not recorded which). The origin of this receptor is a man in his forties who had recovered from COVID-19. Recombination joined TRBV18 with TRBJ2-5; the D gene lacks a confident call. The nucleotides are TGTGCCAGCTCACCCCAGCAAGAGACCCAGTACTTC. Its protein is CASSPQQETQYF.